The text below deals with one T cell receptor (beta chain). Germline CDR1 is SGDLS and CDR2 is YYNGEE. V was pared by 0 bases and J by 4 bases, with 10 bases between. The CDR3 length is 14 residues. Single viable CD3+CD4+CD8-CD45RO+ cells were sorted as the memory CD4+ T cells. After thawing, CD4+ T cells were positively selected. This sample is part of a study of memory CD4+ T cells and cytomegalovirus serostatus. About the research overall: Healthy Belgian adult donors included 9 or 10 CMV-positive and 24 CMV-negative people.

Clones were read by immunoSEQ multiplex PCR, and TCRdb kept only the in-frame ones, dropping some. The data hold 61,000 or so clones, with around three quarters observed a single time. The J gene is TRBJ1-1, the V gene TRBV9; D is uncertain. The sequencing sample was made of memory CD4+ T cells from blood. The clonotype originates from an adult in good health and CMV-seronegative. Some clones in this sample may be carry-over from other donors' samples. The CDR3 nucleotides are TGTGCCAGCAGCGTAGGGGCCTGGGCCACTGAAGCTTTCTTT. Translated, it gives CASSVGAWATEAFF.